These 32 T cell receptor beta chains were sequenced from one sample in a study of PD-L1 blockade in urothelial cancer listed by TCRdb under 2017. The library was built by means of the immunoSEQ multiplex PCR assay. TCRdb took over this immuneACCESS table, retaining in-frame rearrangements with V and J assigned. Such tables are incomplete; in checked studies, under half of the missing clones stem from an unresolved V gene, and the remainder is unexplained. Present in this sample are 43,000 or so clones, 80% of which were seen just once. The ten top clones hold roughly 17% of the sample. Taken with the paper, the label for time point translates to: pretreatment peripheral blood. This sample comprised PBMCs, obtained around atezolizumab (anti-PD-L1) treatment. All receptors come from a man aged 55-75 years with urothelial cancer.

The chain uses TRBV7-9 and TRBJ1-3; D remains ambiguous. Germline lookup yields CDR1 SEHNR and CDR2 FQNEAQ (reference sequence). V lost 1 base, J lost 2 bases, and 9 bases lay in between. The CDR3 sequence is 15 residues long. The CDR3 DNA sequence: TGTGCCAGCAGCTTAGTACGGGAAGCTGGAAACACCATATATTTT. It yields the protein CASSLVREAGNTIYF.

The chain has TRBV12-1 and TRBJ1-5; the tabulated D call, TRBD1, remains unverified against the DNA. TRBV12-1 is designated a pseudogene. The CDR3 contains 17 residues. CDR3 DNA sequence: TGTGCCAGCAGCTCGATCCGGGACAGGGGCCCCAATCAGCCCCAGCATTTT. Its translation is CASSSIRDRGPNQPQHF.

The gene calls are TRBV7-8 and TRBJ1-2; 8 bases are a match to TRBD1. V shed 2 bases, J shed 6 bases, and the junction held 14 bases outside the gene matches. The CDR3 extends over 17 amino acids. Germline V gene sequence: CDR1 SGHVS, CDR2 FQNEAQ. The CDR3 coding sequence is TGTGCCAGCAGCTTAATTGGACAGGGAAGCTATAAGGATGGCTACACCTTC. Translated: CASSLIGQGSYKDGYTF. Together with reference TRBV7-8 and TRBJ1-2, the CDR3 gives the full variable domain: GAGVSQSPRYKVAKRGQDVALRCDPISGHVSLFWYQQALGQGPEFLTYFQNEAQLDKSGLPSDRFFAERPEGSVSTLKIQRTQQEDSAVYLCASSLIGQGSYKDGYTFGSGTRLTVV.

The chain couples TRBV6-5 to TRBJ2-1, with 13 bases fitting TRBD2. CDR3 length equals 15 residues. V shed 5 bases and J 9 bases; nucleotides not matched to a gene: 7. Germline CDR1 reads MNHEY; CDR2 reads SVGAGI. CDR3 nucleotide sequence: TGTGCCAGCAGTAAACTAGCGGGAGGGCTGGGTGAGCAGTTCTTC. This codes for CASSKLAGGLGEQFF.

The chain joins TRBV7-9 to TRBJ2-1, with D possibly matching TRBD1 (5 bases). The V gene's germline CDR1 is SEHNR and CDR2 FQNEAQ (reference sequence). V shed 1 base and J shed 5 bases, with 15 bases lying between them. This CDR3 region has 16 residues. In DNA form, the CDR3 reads TGTGCCAGCAGCTTAGGGCTAGGAATGGGGCACAATGAGCAGTTCTTC. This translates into CASSLGLGMGHNEQFF.

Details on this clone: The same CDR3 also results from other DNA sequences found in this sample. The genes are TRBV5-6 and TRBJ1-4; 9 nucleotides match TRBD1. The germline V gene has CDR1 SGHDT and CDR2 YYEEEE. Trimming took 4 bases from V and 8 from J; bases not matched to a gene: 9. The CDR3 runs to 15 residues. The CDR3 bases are TGTGCCAGCAGCGGGGGACAGGGATTAGGAGAAAAACTGTTTTTT. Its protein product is CASSGGQGLGEKLFF.

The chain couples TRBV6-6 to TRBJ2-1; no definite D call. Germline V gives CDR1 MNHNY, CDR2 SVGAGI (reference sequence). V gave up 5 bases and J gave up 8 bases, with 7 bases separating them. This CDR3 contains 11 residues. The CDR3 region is CASSLQDEQFF. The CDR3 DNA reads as TGTGCCAGCAGTCTTCAGGATGAGCAGTTCTTC.

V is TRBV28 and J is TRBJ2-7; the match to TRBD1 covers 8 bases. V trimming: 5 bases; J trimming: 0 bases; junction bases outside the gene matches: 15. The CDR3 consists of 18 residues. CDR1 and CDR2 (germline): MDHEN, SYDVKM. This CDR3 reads CASSPNPGQGSFSYEQYF. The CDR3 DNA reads TGTGCCAGCAGTCCCAATCCAGGACAGGGTAGTTTCTCCTACGAGCAGTACTTC.

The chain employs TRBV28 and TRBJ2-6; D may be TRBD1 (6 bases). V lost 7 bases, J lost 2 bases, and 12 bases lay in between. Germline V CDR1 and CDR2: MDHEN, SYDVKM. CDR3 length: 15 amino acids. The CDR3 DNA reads TGTGCCAGCATGGAAGGGGGACCTGGGGCCAACGTCCTGACTTTC. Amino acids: CASMEGGPGANVLTF.

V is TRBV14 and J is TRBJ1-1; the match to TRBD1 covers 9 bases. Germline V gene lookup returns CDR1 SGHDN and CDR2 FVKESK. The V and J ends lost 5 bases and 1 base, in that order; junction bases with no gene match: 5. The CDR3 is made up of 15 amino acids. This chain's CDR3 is CASSGQGSWNTEAFF. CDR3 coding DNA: TGTGCCAGCAGCGGACAGGGGAGCTGGAACACTGAAGCTTTCTTT.

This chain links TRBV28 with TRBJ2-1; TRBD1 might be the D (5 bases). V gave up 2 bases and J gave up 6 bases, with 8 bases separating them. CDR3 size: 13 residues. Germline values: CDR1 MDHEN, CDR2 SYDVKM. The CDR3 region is CASSLTRVNEQFF. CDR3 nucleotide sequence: TGTGCCAGCAGTTTAACCAGGGTCAATGAGCAGTTCTTC.

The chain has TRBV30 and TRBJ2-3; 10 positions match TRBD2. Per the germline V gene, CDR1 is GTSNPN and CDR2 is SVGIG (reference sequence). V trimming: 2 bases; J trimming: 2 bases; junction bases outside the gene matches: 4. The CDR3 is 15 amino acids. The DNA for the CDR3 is TGTGCCTGGAGTCCCGGGACTAGCGACACAGATACGCAGTATTTT. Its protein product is CAWSPGTSDTDTQYF.

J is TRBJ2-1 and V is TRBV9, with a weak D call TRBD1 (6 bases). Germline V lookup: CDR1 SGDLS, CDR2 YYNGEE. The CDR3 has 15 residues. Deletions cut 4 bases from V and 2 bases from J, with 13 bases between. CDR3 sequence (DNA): TGTGCCAGCAGCCCCGGACAGTGGACCTACAATGAGCAGTTCTTC. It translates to CASSPGQWTYNEQFF.

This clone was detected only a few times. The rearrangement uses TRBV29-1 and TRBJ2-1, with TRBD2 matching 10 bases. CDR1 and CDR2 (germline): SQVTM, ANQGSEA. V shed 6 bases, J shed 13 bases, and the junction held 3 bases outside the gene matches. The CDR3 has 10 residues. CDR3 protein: CSVLAGEQFF. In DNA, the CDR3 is TGCAGCGTCCTAGCGGGAGAACAGTTCTTC.

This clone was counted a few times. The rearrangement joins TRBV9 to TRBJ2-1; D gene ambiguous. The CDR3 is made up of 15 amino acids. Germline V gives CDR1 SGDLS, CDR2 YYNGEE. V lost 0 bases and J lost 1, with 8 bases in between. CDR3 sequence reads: CASSVGGFSYNEQFF. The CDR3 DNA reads TGTGCCAGCAGCGTAGGCGGATTTTCCTACAATGAGCAGTTCTTC.

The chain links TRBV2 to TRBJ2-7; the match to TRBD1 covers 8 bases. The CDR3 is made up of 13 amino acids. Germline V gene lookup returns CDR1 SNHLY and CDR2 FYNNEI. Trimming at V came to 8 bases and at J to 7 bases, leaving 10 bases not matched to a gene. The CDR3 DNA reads TGTGCCAGCGGGGGGACAGGCCTGGGAGAGCAGTACTTC. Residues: CASGGTGLGEQYF.

The CDR3 loop reads CATLGQGYSYEQYF. CDR3 in DNA: TGTGCCACCCTGGGGCAGGGGTACTCCTACGAGCAGTACTTC. J is TRBJ2-7 and V is TRBV28; D possibly corresponds to TRBD1 (6 bases). Germline CDR1 is MDHEN and CDR2 is SYDVKM. The V gene lost 10 bases and the J gene lost 0 bases, with 16 bases spanning the gap. CDR3 length equals 14 residues.

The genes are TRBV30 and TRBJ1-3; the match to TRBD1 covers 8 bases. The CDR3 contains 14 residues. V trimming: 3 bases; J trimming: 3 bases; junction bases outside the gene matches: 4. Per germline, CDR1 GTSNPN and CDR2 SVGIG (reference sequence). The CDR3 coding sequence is TGTGCCTGGAGCGGACAGGGCTTTGGAAACACCATATATTTT. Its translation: CAWSGQGFGNTIYF.

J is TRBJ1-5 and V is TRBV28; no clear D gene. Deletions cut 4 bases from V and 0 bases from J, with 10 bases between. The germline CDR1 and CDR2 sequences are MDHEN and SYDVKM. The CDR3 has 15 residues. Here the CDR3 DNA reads TGTGCCAGCAGTTATAGGAGCAATAGCAATCAGCCCCAGCATTTT. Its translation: CASSYRSNSNQPQHF.

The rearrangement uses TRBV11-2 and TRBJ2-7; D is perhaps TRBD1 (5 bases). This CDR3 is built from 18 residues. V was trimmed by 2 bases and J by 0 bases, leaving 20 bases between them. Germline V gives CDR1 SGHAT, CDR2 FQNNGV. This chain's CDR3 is CASSLRSLSGALSYEQYF. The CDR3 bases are TGTGCCAGCAGCTTAAGATCCCTTAGTGGGGCGCTCTCCTACGAGCAGTACTTC.

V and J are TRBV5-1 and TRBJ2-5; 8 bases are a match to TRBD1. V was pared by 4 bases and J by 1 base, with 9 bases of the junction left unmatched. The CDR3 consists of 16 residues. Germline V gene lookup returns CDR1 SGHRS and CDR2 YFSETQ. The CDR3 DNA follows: TGCGCCAGCAGCCTGCTTGGACAGGGCGGCCAAGAGACCCAGTACTTC. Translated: CASSLLGQGGQETQYF. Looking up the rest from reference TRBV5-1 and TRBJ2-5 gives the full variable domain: KAGVTQTPRYLIKTRGQQVTLSCSPISGHRSVSWYQQTPGQGLQFLFEYFSETQRNKGNFPGRFSGRQFSNSRSEMNVSTLELGDSALYLCASSLLGQGGQETQYFGPGTRLLVL.

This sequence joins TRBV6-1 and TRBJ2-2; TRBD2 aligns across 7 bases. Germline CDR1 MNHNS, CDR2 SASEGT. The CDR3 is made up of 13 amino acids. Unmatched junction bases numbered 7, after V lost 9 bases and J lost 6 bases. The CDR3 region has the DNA TGTGCCAGTCAGGAGACTAGCTCCGGGGAGCTGTTTTTT. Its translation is CASQETSSGELFF.

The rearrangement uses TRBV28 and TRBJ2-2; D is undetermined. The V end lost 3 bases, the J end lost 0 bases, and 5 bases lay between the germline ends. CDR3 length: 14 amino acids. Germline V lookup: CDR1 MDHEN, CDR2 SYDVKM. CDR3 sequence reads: CASSFKPNTGELFF. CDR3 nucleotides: TGTGCCAGCAGTTTCAAGCCGAACACCGGGGAGCTGTTTTTT.

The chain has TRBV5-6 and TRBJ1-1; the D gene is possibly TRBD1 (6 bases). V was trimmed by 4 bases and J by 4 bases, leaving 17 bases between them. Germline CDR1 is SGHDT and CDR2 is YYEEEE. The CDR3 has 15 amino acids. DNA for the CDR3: TGTGCCAGCAGCGAAACAGGGTTAGAAGGCACTGAAGCTTTCTTT. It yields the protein CASSETGLEGTEAFF.

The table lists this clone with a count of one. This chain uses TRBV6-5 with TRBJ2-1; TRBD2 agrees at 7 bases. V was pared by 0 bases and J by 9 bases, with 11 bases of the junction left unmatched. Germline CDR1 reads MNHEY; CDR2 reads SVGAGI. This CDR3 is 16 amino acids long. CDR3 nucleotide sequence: TGTGCCAGCAGTTACTCAGGGACTGGAGGCGGGGGTGAGCAGTTCTTC. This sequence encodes CASSYSGTGGGGEQFF.

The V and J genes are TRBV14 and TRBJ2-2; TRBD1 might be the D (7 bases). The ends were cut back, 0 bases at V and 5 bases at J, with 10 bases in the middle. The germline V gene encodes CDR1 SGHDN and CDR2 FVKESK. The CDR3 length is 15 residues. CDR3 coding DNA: TGTGCCAGCAGCCAAGAGACAGGGAGGACCGGGGAGCTGTTTTTT. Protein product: CASSQETGRTGELFF.

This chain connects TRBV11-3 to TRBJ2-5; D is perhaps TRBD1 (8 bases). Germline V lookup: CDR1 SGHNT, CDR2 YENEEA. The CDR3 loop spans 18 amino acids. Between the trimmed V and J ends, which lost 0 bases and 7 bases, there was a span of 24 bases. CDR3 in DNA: TGTGCCAGCAGCTTAGATTTGGGGGGGACAGGCCCTTCGGGGACCCAGTACTTC. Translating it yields CASSLDLGGTGPSGTQYF.

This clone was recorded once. The CDR3 loop is CASSMGRVNQPQHF. The CDR3 DNA follows: TGTGCCAGTAGTATGGGTCGGGTGAATCAGCCCCAGCATTTT. The gene calls are TRBV19 and TRBJ1-5, with unresolved D. Germline lookup yields CDR1 LNHDA and CDR2 SQIVND (reference sequence). Trimming pared 3 bases from V and 4 bases from J, leaving 10 bases between. The length of the CDR3 is 14 residues.

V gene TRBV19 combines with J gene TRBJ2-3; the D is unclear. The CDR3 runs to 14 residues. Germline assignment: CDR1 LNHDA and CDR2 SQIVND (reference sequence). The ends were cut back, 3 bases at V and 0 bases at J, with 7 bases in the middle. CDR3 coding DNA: TGTGCCAGTAGTATTGCAGGAAGCACAGATACGCAGTATTTT. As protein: CASSIAGSTDTQYF. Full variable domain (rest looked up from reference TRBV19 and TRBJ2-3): DGGITQSPKYLFRKEGQNVTLSCEQNLNHDAMYWYRQDPGQGLRLIYYSQIVNDFQKGDIAEGYSVSREKKESFPLTVTSAQKNPTAFYLCASSIAGSTDTQYFGPGTRLTVL.

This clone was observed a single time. In DNA, the CDR3 is TGTGCCAGCAGCTTAGAGATATCGGGCGAGCAGTACTTC. It encodes CASSLEISGEQYF. The J gene is TRBJ2-7, the V gene TRBV11-2; D gene unclear. The CDR3 contains 13 residues. The germline CDR1 and CDR2 sequences are SGHAT and FQNNGV. V gave up 0 bases and J gave up 6 bases, with 9 bases separating them.

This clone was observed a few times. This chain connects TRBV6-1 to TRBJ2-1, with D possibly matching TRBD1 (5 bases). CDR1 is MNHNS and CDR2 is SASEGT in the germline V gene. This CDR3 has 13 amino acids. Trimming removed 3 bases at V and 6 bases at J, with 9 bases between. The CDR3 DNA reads TGTGCCAGCAGTGAGTCACAGGCCAATGAGCAGTTCTTC. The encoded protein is CASSESQANEQFF.

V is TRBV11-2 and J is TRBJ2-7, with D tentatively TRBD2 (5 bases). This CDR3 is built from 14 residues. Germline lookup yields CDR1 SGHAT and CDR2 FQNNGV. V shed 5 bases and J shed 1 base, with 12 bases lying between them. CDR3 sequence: CASSMWTESYEQYF. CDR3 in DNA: TGTGCCAGCAGCATGTGGACTGAGTCCTACGAGCAGTACTTC.